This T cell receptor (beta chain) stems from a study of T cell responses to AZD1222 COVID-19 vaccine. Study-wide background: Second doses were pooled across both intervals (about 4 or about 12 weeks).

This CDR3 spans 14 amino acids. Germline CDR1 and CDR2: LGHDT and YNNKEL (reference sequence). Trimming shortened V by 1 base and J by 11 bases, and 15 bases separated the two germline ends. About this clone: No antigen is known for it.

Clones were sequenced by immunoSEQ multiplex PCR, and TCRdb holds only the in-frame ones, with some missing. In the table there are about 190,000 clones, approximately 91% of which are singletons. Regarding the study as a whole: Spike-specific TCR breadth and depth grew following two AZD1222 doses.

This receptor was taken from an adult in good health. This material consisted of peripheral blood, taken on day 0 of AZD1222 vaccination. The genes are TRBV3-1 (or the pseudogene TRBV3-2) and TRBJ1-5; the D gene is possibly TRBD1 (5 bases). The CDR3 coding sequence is TGTGCCAGCAGCCAAGGACAGACGAATTTGGCCCAGCATTTT. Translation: CASSQGQTNLAQHF.